A single sample gave rise to the 22 T cell receptor beta chains below, sequenced in a study of regulatory dendritic cells for organ transplantation. Measured with immunoSEQ multiplex PCR; TCRdb has only the in-frame clones, and not every one. The sample has some 10,000 clones; just over 70% are singletons. Sequencing was done on a sample of memory CD8+ T cells from blood. Subset specified: CD45RO+ memory T cells. The receptors here all came from a human donor in good health.

Only a few counts were recorded for this clone. CDR3 nucleotides: TGTGCCAGCAGTCAGGTTGGGGTGGGAGGCGCTTTCTTT. Translation gives CASSQVGVGGAFF. The rearrangement uses TRBV28 and TRBJ1-1; D is unclear. The CDR3 covers 13 residues. Per germline, CDR1 MDHEN and CDR2 SYDVKM. V was shortened by 5 bases and J by 11 bases, with 18 bases between the two germline ends.

This chain connects TRBV4-2 to TRBJ1-2; 8 positions agree with TRBD1. With V trimmed by 3 bases and J by 5 bases, 5 bases remained unmatched. CDR1 LGHNA and CDR2 YNFKEQ come from the germline V gene. CDR3 length equals 14 residues. The CDR3 reads CASSQTGDSYGYTF. CDR3 DNA sequence: TGTGCCAGCAGCCAGACAGGGGATTCTTATGGCTACACCTTC.

V is TRBV27 and J is TRBJ1-3, with D hard to call. V lost 4 bases to trimming and J lost 0 bases, with 7 bases between them. This CDR3 is built from 14 residues. CDR1 and CDR2 from the germline V gene are MNHEY and SMNVEV (reference sequence). In DNA, the CDR3 is TGTGCCAGCAGTTCTGGCCACTCTGGAAACACCATATATTTT. This encodes CASSSGHSGNTIYF.

By sample fraction, this clone is medium-sized. V usage is TRBV27 and J usage is TRBJ1-1; a possible D gene is TRBD1 (5 bases). Trimming shortened V by 6 bases and J by 3 bases, and 11 bases separated the two germline ends. CDR1 and CDR2 (germline): MNHEY, SMNVEV (reference sequence). The CDR3 has 13 amino acids. DNA for the CDR3: TGTGCCAGCAGCCCCACAGGTTACACTGAAGCTTTCTTT. This sequence encodes CASSPTGYTEAFF.

This clone was counted between two and nine times. The chain combines TRBV5-6 with TRBJ1-1; D may be TRBD1 (5 bases). CDR1 is SGHDT, CDR2 YYEEEE, per germline. This CDR3 is built from 14 residues. The V and J ends lost 3 bases and 2 bases respectively, with 11 bases between them. Here the CDR3 reads CASSSTGLNTEAFF. CDR3 nucleotides: TGTGCCAGCAGCTCAACGGGACTTAACACTGAAGCTTTCTTT.

The J gene is TRBJ1-2, the V gene TRBV6-6; unclear D gene. CDR3 length: 13 residues. Trimming took off 8 bases at V and 5 bases at J, with 15 bases between the two ends. Germline loops: CDR1 MNHNY, CDR2 SVGAGI (reference sequence). CDR3 sequence: CASSVGTAYGYTF. As DNA, the CDR3 is TGTGCCAGCTCGGTGGGTACAGCTTATGGCTACACCTTC.

The V and J genes are TRBV19 and TRBJ1-1, with D uncertain. V was clipped by 4 bases and J by 6 bases, with 9 bases between them. This CDR3 region has 12 residues. Germline-derived CDR1 and CDR2 are LNHDA and SQIVND (reference sequence). The CDR3: CASSRDGSEAFF. The DNA of the CDR3 is TGTGCCAGTAGTAGGGATGGCTCTGAAGCTTTCTTT. Variable domain in full (rest from reference TRBV19 and TRBJ1-1): DGGITQSPKYLFRKEGQNVTLSCEQNLNHDAMYWYRQDPGQGLRLIYYSQIVNDFQKGDIAEGYSVSREKKESFPLTVTSAQKNPTAFYLCASSRDGSEAFFGQGTRLTVV.

This clone has a handful of counts. The chain links TRBV18 to TRBJ1-1; D unresolved. Germline CDR1 reads KGHSH; CDR2 reads LQKENI. CDR3 length: 12 amino acids. V lost 2 bases and J lost 5, with 6 bases in between. CDR3 sequence: CASSPLLTEAFF. The CDR3 bases are TGTGCCAGCTCACCATTGCTGACTGAAGCTTTCTTT.

This rearrangement joins TRBV14 to TRBJ1-1, with TRBD1 matching 9 bases. This CDR3 region has 13 residues. V trimming: 8 bases; J trimming: 1 base; junction bases outside the gene matches: 2. Germline CDR1 SGHDN, CDR2 FVKESK. Written as DNA, the CDR3 is TGTGCCAGCGGGACAGGGAGGAACACTGAAGCTTTCTTT. This encodes CASGTGRNTEAFF.

The chain employs TRBV18 and TRBJ2-1, with D uncertain. In germline, CDR1 is KGHSH, CDR2 LQKENI. The CDR3 loop spans 13 amino acids. V lost 2 bases and J 7 bases, leaving 9 bases between the germline ends. The CDR3 DNA reads TGTGCCAGCTCACCAACTCCTCAAAATGAGCAGTTCTTC. Amino acid sequence: CASSPTPQNEQFF.

The V and J genes are TRBV4-3 and TRBJ2-1, with D maybe TRBD1 (6 bases). V lost 0 bases and J 15 bases, leaving 30 bases between the germline ends. The CDR3 is 18 residues long. The germline V gene encodes CDR1 LGHNA and CDR2 YSLEER. CDR3 nucleotide sequence: TGCGCCAGCAGCCAAGATCGGTTAAACCTCGGACAGATTATTTCCCTGTTCTTC. Its protein product is CASSQDRLNLGQIISLFF.

V and J are TRBV12-5 and TRBJ2-7, with D possibly being TRBD1 (6 bases). Germline V gene data show CDR1 as LGHNT and CDR2 as FRNRAP. This CDR3 is 12 amino acids long. The V and J ends lost 5 bases and 7 bases respectively, with 12 bases between them. For the CDR3, the DNA is TGTGCTAGTGGTCTTCCAGGGGTGGAGCAGTACTTC. Encoded protein: CASGLPGVEQYF.

The V and J genes are TRBV7-6 and TRBJ2-3, with D perhaps given as TRBD1 or TRBD2 (5 bases each). The germline V and J ends were trimmed by 5 bases and 2 bases, with 17 bases remaining between them. The germline V gene has CDR1 SGHVS and CDR2 FNYEAQ. The CDR3 totals 16 residues. DNA for the CDR3: TGTGCCAGCAGCGACTATCACCAGGGACCCACAGATACGCAGTATTTT. It yields the protein CASSDYHQGPTDTQYF.

The genes are TRBV11-2 and TRBJ2-7; D uncertain. The CDR3 extends over 14 amino acids. The germline V and J ends were trimmed by 1 base and 2 bases, with 9 bases remaining between them. CDR1 is SGHAT, CDR2 FQNNGV, per germline. CDR3 amino acids: CASSLGAGTYEQYF. The CDR3 nucleotides read TGTGCCAGCAGCTTAGGTGCAGGAACCTACGAGCAGTACTTC.

This clone showed up just a few times. This chain joins TRBV5-1 and TRBJ2-1; D gene unclear. Trimming took 0 bases from V and 1 from J, leaving 8 bases between them. Germline V gives CDR1 SGHRS, CDR2 YFSETQ. The CDR3 extends over 15 amino acids. CDR3 sequence: CASSLAGLSYNEQFF. In nucleotides, the CDR3 is TGCGCCAGCAGCTTGGCCGGCCTATCCTACAATGAGCAGTTCTTC.

The chain uses TRBV2 and TRBJ1-3; 7 nucleotides align to TRBD1. Germline-derived CDR1 and CDR2 are SNHLY and FYNNEI. The CDR3 totals 16 residues. J was trimmed by 4 bases and V by 5 bases; bases with no gene match: 11. CDR3 in DNA: TGTGCCAGCAGTACTCGCCAGGCCAGGGGGGGAAACACCATATATTTT. It encodes CASSTRQARGGNTIYF.

V is TRBV9 and J is TRBJ2-3; TRBD1 agrees at 7 bases. CDR3 size: 13 residues. The germline gives CDR1 SGDLS, CDR2 YYNGEE. V lost 7 bases to trimming and J lost 4 bases; unmatched junction nucleotides: 6. The CDR3 loop reads CASRQQGSDTQYF. For the CDR3, the DNA is TGTGCCAGCCGACAACAGGGGTCAGATACGCAGTATTTT.

This clone was picked up a small number of times. The CDR3 sequence: CASSGWTGPRLYTQYF. The CDR3 DNA reads as TGTGCCAGCAGTGGCTGGACAGGGCCCCGCTTATATACGCAGTATTTT. The rearrangement joins TRBV25-1 to TRBJ2-3, with TRBD1 matching 8 bases. CDR1 MGHDK and CDR2 SYGVNS come from the germline V gene. The V and J ends lost 4 bases and 7 bases, in that order; junction bases with no gene match: 13. The CDR3 covers 16 residues.

V is TRBV6-5 and J is TRBJ2-7; possibly TRBD1 or TRBD2 for D (5 bases each). Germline V lookup: CDR1 MNHEY, CDR2 SVGAGI. The ends were cut back, 0 bases at V and 0 bases at J, with 9 bases in the middle. The CDR3 loop spans 15 amino acids. CDR3 sequence: CASSYSIGASYEQYF. In DNA, the CDR3 is TGTGCCAGCAGTTACTCGATCGGGGCCTCCTACGAGCAGTACTTC.

This sequence joins TRBV5-6 and TRBJ2-7; TRBD1 is a possible D gene (6 bases). Germline V gives CDR1 SGHDT, CDR2 YYEEEE. The CDR3 contains 13 residues. V gave up 6 bases and J gave up 0 bases, with 10 bases separating them. CDR3 DNA sequence: TGTGCCAGCAACGAACAGGGCTCCTACGAGCAGTACTTC. This translates into CASNEQGSYEQYF.

V gene TRBV7-9 combines with J gene TRBJ2-1, with D perhaps TRBD1 (6 bases). Between the trimmed V and J ends, which lost 2 bases and 0 bases, there was a span of 11 bases. Germline V gene data show CDR1 as SEHNR and CDR2 as FQNEAQ (reference sequence). CDR3 length equals 16 residues. As DNA, the CDR3 is TGTGCCAGCAGCTTAATGGGGGCGAGCTCCTACAATGAGCAGTTCTTC. Its translation is CASSLMGASSYNEQFF. The full variable domain, its missing parts supplied by reference TRBV7-9 and TRBJ2-1, is DTGVSQNPRHKITKRGQNVTFRCDPISEHNRLYWYRQTLGQGPEFLTYFQNEAQLEKSRLLSDRFSAERPKGSFSTLEIQRTEQGDSAMYLCASSLMGASSYNEQFFGPGTRLTVL.

V is TRBV2 and J is TRBJ1-4, with D tentatively TRBD1 (5 bases). The V and J ends lost 2 bases and 8 bases respectively, with 18 bases between them. Germline V gene data show CDR1 as SNHLY and CDR2 as FYNNEI. The CDR3 loop spans 16 amino acids. CDR3 in amino acids: CASSESDRTVWEKLFF. The CDR3 coding sequence is TGTGCCAGCAGTGAAAGTGACAGAACGGTATGGGAAAAACTGTTTTTT.